Following are 8 T cell receptor beta chains from one sample sequenced in a study of blood T cell repertoires in COVID-19. Method: immunoSEQ multiplex PCR; TCRdb's copy keeps in-frame clones and lacks some. The data hold under 95,000 clones, with more than 65% observed a single time. Specimen: peripheral blood. These receptors were obtained from a man aged 50-59 years with acute or convalescent COVID-19.

This clone has just a few counts. This rearrangement joins TRBV5-1 to TRBJ1-4, with D possibly matching TRBD1 (5 bases). Germline V gene lookup returns CDR1 SGHRS and CDR2 YFSETQ. Deletions cut 4 bases from V and 0 bases from J, with 10 bases between. This CDR3 has 15 residues. The CDR3 sequence: CASSRGDSTNEKLFF. The CDR3 DNA sequence: TGCGCCAGCAGCCGGGGGGACTCAACTAATGAAAAACTGTTTTTT.

The gene calls are TRBV4-2 and TRBJ2-1; TRBD2 aligns across 10 bases. V shed 5 bases and J 5 bases; nucleotides not matched to a gene: 6. Germline V gene sequence: CDR1 LGHNA, CDR2 YNFKEQ. CDR3 size: 15 residues. The CDR3 sequence: CASSGSGGADNEQFF. CDR3 nucleotides: TGTGCCAGCAGCGGCAGCGGGGGGGCCGACAATGAGCAGTTCTTC.

The rearrangement joins TRBV9 to TRBJ2-3, with 7 bases matching TRBD2. J was trimmed by 0 bases and V by 2 bases; bases with no gene match: 3. The germline V gene has CDR1 SGDLS and CDR2 YYNGEE. The CDR3 spans 15 residues. CDR3 in DNA: TGTGCCAGCAGCGTTAGCGGGTCTAGCACAGATACGCAGTATTTT. Translation: CASSVSGSSTDTQYF.

The chain links TRBV18 to TRBJ1-1, with no clear D. From germline, CDR1 is KGHSH and CDR2 LQKENI. The CDR3 totals 13 residues. Deletions cut 3 bases from V and 1 base from J, with 6 bases between. The CDR3 loop reads CASSPVRNTEAFF. In DNA, the CDR3 is TGTGCCAGCTCACCGGTGAGGAACACTGAAGCTTTCTTT.

The chain recombines TRBV18 with TRBJ2-2, with 9 bases aligning to TRBD1. The germline V gene encodes CDR1 KGHSH and CDR2 LQKENI. CDR3 length equals 16 residues. After removal of 5 bases from V and 7 bases from J, the junction contained 11 bases not matched to a gene. The CDR3 loop is CASSSRDREANGELFF. In nucleotides, the CDR3 is TGTGCCAGCTCATCCCGGGACAGGGAAGCGAACGGGGAGCTGTTTTTT.

The chain employs TRBV24-1 and TRBJ2-3, with 10 nucleotides matching TRBD1. The germline CDR1 and CDR2 sequences are KGHDR and SFDVKD. Unmatched junction bases numbered 7, after V lost 5 bases and J lost 6 bases. This CDR3 spans 15 amino acids. CDR3 residues: CATSARDRGPDTQYF. CDR3 coding DNA: TGTGCCACCAGTGCCCGGGACAGGGGACCTGATACGCAGTATTTT.

The chain couples TRBV5-4 to TRBJ1-2; D is uncertain. From germline, CDR1 is SGHNT and CDR2 YYREEE (reference sequence). Trimming stripped 4 bases from V and 2 bases from J, with 9 bases between. The length of the CDR3 is 13 residues. DNA of the CDR3: TGTGCCAGCAGCCAGACTGGCAACTATGGCTACACCTTC. Translated: CASSQTGNYGYTF.

The chain has TRBV30 and TRBJ1-5; D remains ambiguous. V was shortened by 5 bases and J by 0 bases, with 17 bases between the two germline ends. This CDR3 is built from 16 residues. Germline CDR1 and CDR2: GTSNPN and SVGIG (reference sequence). The CDR3 DNA reads as TGTGCCTGGGGTAAAAGCGACGGATATAGCAATCAGCCCCAGCATTTT. Protein sequence: CAWGKSDGYSNQPQHF.